This T cell receptor (beta chain) derives from a study of post-analysis software for immune sequencing data. The study's findings and limits: A handful of TRBV segments occurring more often in patients than controls included TRBV5-6, TRBV5-1 and TRBV20-1.

Trimming removed 5 bases from V and 2 bases from J, with 13 bases in between. The CDR3 extends over 15 amino acids. Germline CDR1 MGHRA, CDR2 YSYEKL. The authors incorporated unique molecular identifiers into the TCR beta cDNA libraries. One entry per CDR3 protein, called by TCRdb with MiXCR from the PCR reads. The sample consists of approximately 400,000 distinct CDR3 sequences, about a third of them appearing once. Details on this clonotype: Its specificity is unknown.

The clonotype comes from a girl aged 5 to 17 with multiple sclerosis. Material for sequencing was blood. This rearrangement joins TRBV4-1 to TRBJ2-1; D ambiguous. CDR3 loop: CASSYDGKAYNEQFF. Written as DNA, the CDR3 is TGCGCCAGCAGCTATGATGGGAAGGCCTACAATGAGCAGTTCTTC.